This is a list of T cell receptor beta chains from one sample in a study of blood T cells in healthy people across ages. TCRdb re-called the 5' RACE reads with MiXCR, one entry per CDR3 protein. In the table there are about 940,000 distinct CDR3 sequences, around 48% of which are singletons. Sequences were obtained from blood. The receptors here all came from a man aged 25 to 40 in good health. CDR3s include the opening cysteine and the closing phenylalanine or tryptophan. The order of the fields is J gene, V gene, clone size, D gene, CDR3 protein, CDR3 DNA. D genes are given only for firm matches. A clone size is listed for some rows: how often the clone was seen (once, few, many), or a class if it is expanded.

>TRBJ2-1|TRBV4-2|.|.
CASSQAVRSRGNEQFF
TGTGCCAGCAGCCAAGCGGTTAGGAGTAGGGGGAATGAGCAGTTCTTC
>TRBJ2-5|TRBV12-3/TRBV12-4|.|TRBD2
CASSSSGLAGNEQYF
TGTGCCAGCAGTTCCTCCGGACTAGCGGGAAATGAGCAGTACTTC
>TRBJ1-2|TRBV30|.|.
CAWTTGYGYTF
TGTGCCTGGACTACCGGCTATGGCTACACCTTC
>TRBJ1-5|TRBV20-1|.|.
CSARDKGPNKPQHF
TGCAGTGCTAGAGATAAAGGTCCCAATAAGCCCCAGCATTTT
>TRBJ2-7|TRBV2|once|.
CASSLTQGVPVYEQYF
TGTGCCAGCTCCCTCACCCAGGGAGTTCCGGTCTACGAGCAGTACTTC
>TRBJ2-5|TRBV6-2/TRBV6-3|few|TRBD1
CASRWSLGQTNPYQETQYF
TGTGCCAGCAGATGGAGTCTGGGACAGACAAACCCGTACCAAGAGACCCAGTACTTC
>TRBJ1-5|TRBV3-1|few|.
CASSQADGNNQPQHF
TGTGCCAGCAGCCAGGCAGATGGTAACAATCAGCCCCAGCATTTT
>TRBJ2-3|TRBV18|.|.
CASSPPLPGATSTDTQYF
TGTGCCAGCTCACCACCGCTTCCCGGGGCGACAAGCACAGATACGCAGTATTTT
>TRBJ1-2|TRBV5-1|.|TRBD1
CASSSGQGLEFRSGYTF
TGCGCCAGCAGCTCAGGACAGGGGTTGGAGTTTCGTAGCGGCTACACCTTC
>TRBJ1-6|TRBV12-3/TRBV12-4|few|.
CASSLSPTVYNSPLHF
TGTGCCAGCAGTCTATCCCCGACAGTCTATAATTCACCCCTCCACTTT
>TRBJ1-2|TRBV10-3|.|.
CAISREGADWNYGYTF
TGTGCCATCAGCCGGGAGGGAGCTGACTGGAACTATGGCTACACCTTC
>TRBJ1-4|TRBV29-1|few|.
CSGGDTEEKLFF
TGCAGTGGGGGGGATACGGAGGAAAAACTGTTTTTT
>TRBJ2-3|TRBV20-1|.|.
CVGLRDGRVDTQYF
TGCGTAGGACTTCGGGACGGTAGGGTGGATACGCAGTATTTT
>TRBJ2-1|TRBV7-9|few|.
CASSSPPGSSDEQFF
TGTGCCAGCAGCTCCCCACCCGGAAGTTCGGATGAGCAGTTCTTC
>TRBJ1-2|TRBV10-3|.|.
CAISDDSYPLYGYTF
TGTGCCATCAGTGACGACTCCTATCCCCTCTATGGCTACACCTTC
>TRBJ2-3|TRBV6-5|once|.
CASSYSETGTDTQYF
TGTGCCAGCAGTTACTCAGAGACTGGCACAGATACGCAGTATTTT
>TRBJ1-1|TRBV12-3/TRBV12-4|.|.
CASSFGPGAPNTEAFF
TGTGCCAGCAGTTTTGGTCCGGGGGCGCCGAACACTGAAGCTTTCTTT